This T cell receptor beta chain is from a study of blood T cell repertoires in COVID-19. Whole-study context: Nucleic acid was either cDNA or gDNA, and it came from T cells, B-cell-depleted T cells, or PBMCs.

Assay: immunoSEQ multiplex PCR; the TCRdb copy retains only in-frame clones and omits some. The data show around 120,000 clones, with roughly 90% seen just once and around 7.7% held by the top ten. The CDR3 loop spans 11 amino acids. Germline V gene lookup returns CDR1 SGHAT and CDR2 FQNNGV. V was cut by 4 bases and J by 8 bases, with 8 bases left in between. Sequencing input: peripheral blood. The chain couples TRBV11-2 to TRBJ1-1; D unclear. The receptor was derived from a human donor in a cohort sampled during active COVID-19. The CDR3 is CASSSAIEAFF. CDR3 DNA: TGTGCCAGCAGCTCCGCGATCGAAGCTTTCTTT. Combining the CDR3 with reference TRBV11-2 and TRBJ1-1 gives the whole variable domain EAGVAQSPRYKIIEKRQSVAFWCNPISGHATLYWYQQILGQGPKLLIQFQNNGVVDDSQLPKDRFSAERLKGVDSTLKIQPAKLEDSAVYLCASSSAIEAFFGQGTRLTVV.